This TCR beta chain was captured by sequencing in a study of shared clonotypes between healthy human individuals. Regarding the study as a whole: It was anticipated that sequencing depth would influence how many clonotypes donors shared. Exclusively blood specimens were collected; tissue repertoires likely differ. Non-shared clonotypes had lower generation probabilities than those shared by all four donors.

This CDR3 comprises 14 residues. Looked up from germline, CDR1 is SGHRS and CDR2 is YFSETQ. V shed 0 bases, J shed 6 bases, and the junction held 4 bases outside the gene matches. The authors distributed each subset's genomic DNA evenly over several immunoSEQ plates. Method: immunoSEQ multiplex PCR; TCRdb's copy keeps in-frame clones and lacks some. The sample lists some 2.4 million clones; over 85% were seen once. A word on this clone: Its cognate antigen is unknown.

The sample consisted of naive CD4+ T cells from PBMCs. The subset here: CD45RA+ positively selected. The chain uses TRBV5-1 and TRBJ2-3; 7 bases align to TRBD2. The sequence derives from a man between 18 and 29 years old in good health. Some clones in this sample may be carry-over from other donors' samples. The CDR3 DNA follows: TGCGCCAGCAGCTTGGTCCCTAGCGGTGATACGCAGTATTTT. Protein: CASSLVPSGDTQYF. Filled out from reference TRBV5-1 and TRBJ2-3, the complete variable domain reads KAGVTQTPRYLIKTRGQQVTLSCSPISGHRSVSWYQQTPGQGLQFLFEYFSETQRNKGNFPGRFSGRQFSNSRSEMNVSTLELGDSALYLCASSLVPSGDTQYFGPGTRLTVL.